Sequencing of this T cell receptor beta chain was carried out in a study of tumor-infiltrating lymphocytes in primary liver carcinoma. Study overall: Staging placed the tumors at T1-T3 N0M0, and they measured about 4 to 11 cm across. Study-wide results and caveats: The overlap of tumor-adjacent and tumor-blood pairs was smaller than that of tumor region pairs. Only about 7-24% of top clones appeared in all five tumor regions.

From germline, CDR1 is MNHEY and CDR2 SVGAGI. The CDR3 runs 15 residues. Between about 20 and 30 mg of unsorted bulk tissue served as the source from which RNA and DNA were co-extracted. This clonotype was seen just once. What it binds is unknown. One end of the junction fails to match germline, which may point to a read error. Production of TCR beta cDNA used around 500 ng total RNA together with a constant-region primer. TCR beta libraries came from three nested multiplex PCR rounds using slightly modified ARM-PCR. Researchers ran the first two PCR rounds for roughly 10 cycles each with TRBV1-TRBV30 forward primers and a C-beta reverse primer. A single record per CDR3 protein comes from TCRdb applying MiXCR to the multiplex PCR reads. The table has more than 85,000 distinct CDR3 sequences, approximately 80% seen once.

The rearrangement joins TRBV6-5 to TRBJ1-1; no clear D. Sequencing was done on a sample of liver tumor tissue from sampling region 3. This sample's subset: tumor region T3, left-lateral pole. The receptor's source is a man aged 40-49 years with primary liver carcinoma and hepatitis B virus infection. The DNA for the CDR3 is TGTGCCAGCAGTTACTCGCCAACAAGGAACACTGAAGCGTTCTTT. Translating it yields CASSYSPTRNTEAFF.